This TCR beta chain was profiled in a study of identical twins. To note about this clonotype: Its matching antigen is unknown.

The study, taken as a whole, reports: Among out-of-frame alpha sequences shared by twins, low generation probability occurred in excess. Cross-sectional statistical analysis, not tracking of the same donors, underpinned the conclusions.

It was template switching that added a universal primer site, and there were unique molecular identifiers on the cDNA. One entry per CDR3 protein results from TCRdb running MiXCR on the 5' RACE reads. This sample carries a few hundred thousand distinct CDR3 sequences, roughly 9% of them seen once, and the ten largest clones take 8% to 10%. Per germline, CDR1 SGHRS and CDR2 YFSETQ. This CDR3 region has 15 residues. V lost 0 bases to trimming and J lost 4 bases; unmatched junction nucleotides: 4. The chain recombines TRBV5-1 with TRBJ2-1; 7 bases are shared with TRBD2. The source is a woman in her fifties or sixties in good health. The sample comprised naive T cells sorted from blood. The CDR3 loop reads CASSLVGGLYNEQFF. CDR3 DNA sequence: TGCGCCAGCAGCTTGGTGGGAGGGCTTTACAATGAGCAGTTCTTC. Variable domain in full (rest from reference TRBV5-1 and TRBJ2-1): KAGVTQTPRYLIKTRGQQVTLSCSPISGHRSVSWYQQTPGQGLQFLFEYFSETQRNKGNFPGRFSGRQFSNSRSEMNVSTLELGDSALYLCASSLVGGLYNEQFFGPGTRLTVL.